This T cell receptor (beta chain) was sequenced in a study of blood T cells in healthy people across ages. Study findings and constraints: It was found that TCR beta diversity correlated strongly with the percentage of naive T cells.

On this clonotype: Its antigen is unknown.

Caucasian, healthy and from Russia, the donors were aged between about 6 and 100. Alongside a J-beta primer mix, a sample-barcoded 5' primer served in a second PCR lasting about 6 to 11 cycles. TCRdb processed the 5' RACE reads anew with MiXCR; each CDR3 protein has one entry. The table has 780,000 or so distinct CDR3 sequences, about 61% seen once. Germline lookup yields CDR1 LGHDT and CDR2 YNNKEL (reference sequence). This CDR3 has 17 residues. V lost 4 bases to trimming and J lost 13 bases, with 26 bases between them. This receptor was identified in a man aged 35-49 years in good health. The genes are TRBV3-1 and TRBJ1-6; a possible D gene is TRBD1 (5 bases). The source material was blood. The CDR3 DNA sequence: TGTGCCAGCAGCCCAGTTGGGTGGCGCTCTCAGGGTTCGCCCCTCCACTTT. Translated, it gives CASSPVGWRSQGSPLHF.